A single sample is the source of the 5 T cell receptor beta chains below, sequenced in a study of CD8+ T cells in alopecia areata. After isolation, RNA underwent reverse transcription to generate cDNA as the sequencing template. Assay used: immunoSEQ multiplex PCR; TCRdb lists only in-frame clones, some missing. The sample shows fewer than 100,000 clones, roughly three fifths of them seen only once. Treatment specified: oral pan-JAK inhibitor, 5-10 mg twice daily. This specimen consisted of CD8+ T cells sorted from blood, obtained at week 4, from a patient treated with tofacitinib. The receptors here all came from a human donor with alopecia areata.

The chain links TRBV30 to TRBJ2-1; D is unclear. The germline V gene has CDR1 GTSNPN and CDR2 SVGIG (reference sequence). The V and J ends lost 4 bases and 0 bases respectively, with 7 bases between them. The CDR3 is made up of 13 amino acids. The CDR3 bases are TGTGCCTGGACTTATAGCTCCTACAATGAGCAGTTCTTC. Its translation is CAWTYSSYNEQFF.

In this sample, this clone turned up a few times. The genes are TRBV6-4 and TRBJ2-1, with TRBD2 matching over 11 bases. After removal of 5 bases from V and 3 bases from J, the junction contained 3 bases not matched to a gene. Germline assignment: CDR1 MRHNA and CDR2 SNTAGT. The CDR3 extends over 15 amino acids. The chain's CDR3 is CASSPSGGIYNEQFF. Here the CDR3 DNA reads TGTGCCAGCAGTCCTAGCGGGGGGATCTACAATGAGCAGTTCTTC.

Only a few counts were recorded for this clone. The CDR3 nucleotides are TGCAGCGTCCTTCAGAAGACCAAGGGGACCTACGAGCAGTACTTC. It encodes CSVLQKTKGTYEQYF. The chain is built from TRBV29-1 and TRBJ2-7; a possible D gene is TRBD1 (5 bases). CDR1 is SQVTM and CDR2 is ANQGSEA in the germline V gene. V was shortened by 6 bases and J by 2 bases, with 20 bases between the two germline ends. The CDR3 length is 15 residues.

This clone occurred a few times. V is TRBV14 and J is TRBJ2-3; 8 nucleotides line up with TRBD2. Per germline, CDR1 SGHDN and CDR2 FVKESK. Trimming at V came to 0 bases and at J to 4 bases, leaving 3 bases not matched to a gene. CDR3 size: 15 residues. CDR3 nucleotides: TGTGCCAGCAGCCAAGATCCAGCGGGAGCAGATACGCAGTATTTT. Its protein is CASSQDPAGADTQYF.

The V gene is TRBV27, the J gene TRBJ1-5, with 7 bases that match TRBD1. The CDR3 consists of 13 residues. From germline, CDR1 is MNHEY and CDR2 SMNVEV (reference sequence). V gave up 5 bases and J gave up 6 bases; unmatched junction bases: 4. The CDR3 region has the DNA TGTGCCAGCAGTCCTCAGGGGGTTCAGCCCCAGCATTTT. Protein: CASSPQGVQPQHF.